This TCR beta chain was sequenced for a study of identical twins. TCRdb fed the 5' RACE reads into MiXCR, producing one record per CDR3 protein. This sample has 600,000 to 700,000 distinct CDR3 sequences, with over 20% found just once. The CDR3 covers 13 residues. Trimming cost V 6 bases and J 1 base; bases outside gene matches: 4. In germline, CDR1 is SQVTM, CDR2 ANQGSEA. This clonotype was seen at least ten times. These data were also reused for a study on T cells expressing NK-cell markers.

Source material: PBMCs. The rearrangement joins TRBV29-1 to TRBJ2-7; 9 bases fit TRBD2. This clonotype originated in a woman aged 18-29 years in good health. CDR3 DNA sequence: TGCAGCGTGATAGCGGGAGAGTCCTACGAGCAGTACTTC. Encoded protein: CSVIAGESYEQYF.